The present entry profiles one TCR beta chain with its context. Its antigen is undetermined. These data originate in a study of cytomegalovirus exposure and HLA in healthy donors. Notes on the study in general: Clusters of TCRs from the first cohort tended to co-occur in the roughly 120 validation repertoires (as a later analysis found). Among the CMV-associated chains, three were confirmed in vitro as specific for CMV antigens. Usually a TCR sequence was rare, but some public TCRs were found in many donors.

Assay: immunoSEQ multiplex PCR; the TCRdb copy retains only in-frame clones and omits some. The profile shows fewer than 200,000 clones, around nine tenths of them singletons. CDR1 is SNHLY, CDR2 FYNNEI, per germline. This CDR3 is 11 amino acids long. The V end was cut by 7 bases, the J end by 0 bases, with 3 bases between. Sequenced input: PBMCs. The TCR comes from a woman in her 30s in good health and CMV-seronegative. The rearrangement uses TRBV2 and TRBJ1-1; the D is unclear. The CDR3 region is CASIMNTEAFF. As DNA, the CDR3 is TGTGCCAGCATTATGAACACTGAAGCTTTCTTT.